This T cell receptor (beta chain) stems from a study of CD8 T cells in Susac syndrome. Whole-study context: At the time their blood was drawn, patients with Susac syndrome were either therapy-naive, on corticosteroids (with some of them also receiving intravenous immunoglobulin), or on intravenous immunoglobulin alone.

RNA totalling roughly 0.5 to 1 ug underwent reverse transcription with random hexamers. A single record per CDR3 protein comes from TCRdb applying MiXCR to the immunoSEQ multiplex PCR reads. Found here are 75,000 to 100,000 distinct CDR3 sequences, roughly 94% of them singletons; the top ten hold 0.85% to 1%. This receptor was taken from a human donor with Susac syndrome. Sequencing was carried out using CD8+ T cells from PBMCs.

For the CDR3, the DNA is TGTGCCAGCAGCCCCCTAAGGGGTTCCTCCTACGAGCAGTACTTC. Amino acids: CASSPLRGSSYEQYF. This chain links TRBV3-1 with TRBJ2-7; a possible D gene is TRBD1 (5 bases). The V gene lost 4 bases and the J gene lost 0 bases, with 13 bases spanning the gap. Germline V CDR1 and CDR2: LGHDT, YNNKEL (reference sequence). This CDR3 region has 15 residues.